This T cell receptor (beta chain) was documented in a study of regulatory T cells in long-lasting Graves disease. Broader study findings: Gene preferences differed: TRBV28, TRBJ1-2, TRBJ2-5 in persistent cases.

This clonotype appeared many times. Its antigen is not identified. With iRepertoire HTBI primers and Arm-PCR of CDR3 regions, TCR beta libraries were built. TCRdb recomputed calls from the multiplex PCR reads with MiXCR, one row per CDR3 protein. The profile shows under 800,000 distinct CDR3 sequences, 15% to 20% of them singletons. Documented time point: newly diagnosed GD, antithyroid drugs for less than 3 months. PBMC RNA served as the TCR library source. CDR1 is MNHNS and CDR2 is SASEGT in the germline V gene. The V end lost 0 bases, the J end lost 0 bases, and 9 bases lay between the germline ends. The CDR3 runs to 16 residues. This sample also belongs to another study, concerning T cells in Graves' hyperthyroidism and ophthalmopathy.

The clonotype was recovered from a woman younger than 45 with Graves disease. The chain is built from TRBV6-1 and TRBJ1-3; possible D gene TRBD1, 5 bases. The starting material was peripheral blood mononuclear cells (PBMCs), obtained at new diagnosis, from a patient treated with antithyroid drugs. The CDR3 DNA reads TGTGCCAGCAGTGAAGCGTGGGGCGGCTCTGGAAACACCATATATTTT. It is translated as CASSEAWGGSGNTIYF.